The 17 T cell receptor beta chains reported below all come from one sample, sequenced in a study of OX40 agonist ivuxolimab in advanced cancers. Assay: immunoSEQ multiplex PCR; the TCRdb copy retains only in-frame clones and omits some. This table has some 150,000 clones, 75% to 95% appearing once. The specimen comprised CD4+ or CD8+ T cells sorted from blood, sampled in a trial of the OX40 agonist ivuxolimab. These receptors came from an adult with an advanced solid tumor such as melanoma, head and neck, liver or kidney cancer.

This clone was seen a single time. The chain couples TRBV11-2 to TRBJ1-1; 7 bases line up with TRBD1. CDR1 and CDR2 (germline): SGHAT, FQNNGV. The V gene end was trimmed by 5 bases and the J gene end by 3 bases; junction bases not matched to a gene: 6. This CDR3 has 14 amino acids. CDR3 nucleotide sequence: TGTGCCAGCAGCCCAGACAGGGTTGACACTGAAGCTTTCTTT. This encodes CASSPDRVDTEAFF.

The CDR3 loop reads CASSFTMSEQYF. The CDR3 nucleotides are TGTGCCAGCAGTTTCACAATGAGCGAGCAGTACTTC. The chain links TRBV6-6 to TRBJ2-7; no definite D call. The germline V and J ends were trimmed by 4 bases and 6 bases, with 10 bases remaining between them. The CDR3 spans 12 residues. The germline gives CDR1 MNHNY, CDR2 SVGAGI (reference sequence).

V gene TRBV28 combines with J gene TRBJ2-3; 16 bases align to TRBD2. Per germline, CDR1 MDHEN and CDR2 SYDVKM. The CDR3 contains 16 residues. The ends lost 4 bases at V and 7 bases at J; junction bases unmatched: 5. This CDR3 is CASSWGLAGGPYTQYF. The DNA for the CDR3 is TGTGCCAGCAGTTGGGGACTAGCGGGAGGGCCTTATACGCAGTATTTT. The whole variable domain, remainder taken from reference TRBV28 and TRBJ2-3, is DVKVTQSSRYLVKRTGEKVFLECVQDMDHENMFWYRQDPGLGLRLIYFSYDVKMKEKGDIPEGYSVSREKKERFSLILESASTNQTSMYLCASSWGLAGGPYTQYFGPGTRLTVL.

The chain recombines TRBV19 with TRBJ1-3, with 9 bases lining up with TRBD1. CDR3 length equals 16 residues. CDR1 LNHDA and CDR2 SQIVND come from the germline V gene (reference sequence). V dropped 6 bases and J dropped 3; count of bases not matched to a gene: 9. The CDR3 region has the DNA TGTGCCAGTAGCTCCGGGACAGGGAGTGGTGGAAACACCATATATTTT. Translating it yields CASSSGTGSGGNTIYF.

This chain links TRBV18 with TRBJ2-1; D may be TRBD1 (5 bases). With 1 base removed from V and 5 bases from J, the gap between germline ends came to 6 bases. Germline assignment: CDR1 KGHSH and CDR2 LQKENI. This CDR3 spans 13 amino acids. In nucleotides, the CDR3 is TGTGCCAGCTCACCACAGGACAACAATGAGCAGTTCTTC. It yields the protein CASSPQDNNEQFF.

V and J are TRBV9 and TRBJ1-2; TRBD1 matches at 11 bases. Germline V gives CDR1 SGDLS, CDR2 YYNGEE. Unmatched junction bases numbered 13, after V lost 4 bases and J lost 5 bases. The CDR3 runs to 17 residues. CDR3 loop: CASSSGIGGTGGYGYTF. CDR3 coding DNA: TGTGCCAGCAGCTCCGGGATAGGGGGGACAGGGGGTTATGGCTACACCTTC.

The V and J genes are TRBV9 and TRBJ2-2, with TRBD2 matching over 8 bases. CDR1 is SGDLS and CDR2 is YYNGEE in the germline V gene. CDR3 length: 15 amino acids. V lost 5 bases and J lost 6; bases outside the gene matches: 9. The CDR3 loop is CASSLSGRASGELFF. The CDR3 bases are TGTGCCAGCAGTCTAAGCGGGAGAGCCTCCGGGGAGCTGTTTTTT. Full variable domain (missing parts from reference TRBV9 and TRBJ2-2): DSGVTQTPKHLITATGQRVTLRCSPRSGDLSVYWYQQSLDQGLQFLIQYYNGEERAKGNILERFSAQQFPDLHSELNLSSLELGDSALYFCASSLSGRASGELFFGEGSRLTVL.

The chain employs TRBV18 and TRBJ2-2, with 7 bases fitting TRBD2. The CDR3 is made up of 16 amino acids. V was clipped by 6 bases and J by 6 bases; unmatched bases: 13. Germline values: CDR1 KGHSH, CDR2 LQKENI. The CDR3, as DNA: TGTGCCAGCTCCGAACGGGAGGTAGCGGGCGCCGGGGAGCTGTTTTTT. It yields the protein CASSEREVAGAGELFF.

This chain's CDR3 is CASSLSQVSQHF. In DNA, the CDR3 is TGTGCCAGCAGTTTAAGCCAGGTTTCCCAGCATTTT. This sequence joins TRBV28 and TRBJ1-5; D gene ambiguous. Germline lookup yields CDR1 MDHEN and CDR2 SYDVKM. The CDR3 covers 12 residues. Trimming removed 2 bases from V and 11 bases from J, with 10 bases in between.

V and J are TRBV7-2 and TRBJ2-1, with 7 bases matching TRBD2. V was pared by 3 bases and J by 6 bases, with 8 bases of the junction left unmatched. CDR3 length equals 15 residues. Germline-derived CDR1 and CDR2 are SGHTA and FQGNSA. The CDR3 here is CASSFSPSSGNEQFF. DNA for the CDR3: TGTGCCAGCAGCTTTTCGCCGTCTAGCGGCAATGAGCAGTTCTTC.

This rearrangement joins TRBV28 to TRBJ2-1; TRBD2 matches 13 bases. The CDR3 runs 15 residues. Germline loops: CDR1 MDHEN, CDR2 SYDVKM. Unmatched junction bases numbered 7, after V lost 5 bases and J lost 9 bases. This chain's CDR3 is CASSETSGGIVEQFF. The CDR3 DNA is TGTGCCAGCAGTGAGACTAGCGGGGGGATCGTTGAGCAGTTCTTC.

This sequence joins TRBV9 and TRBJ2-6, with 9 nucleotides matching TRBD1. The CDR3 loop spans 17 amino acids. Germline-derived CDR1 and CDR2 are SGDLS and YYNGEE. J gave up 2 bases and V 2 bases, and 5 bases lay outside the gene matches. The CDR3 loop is CASSVLQGAPGANVLTF. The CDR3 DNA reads TGTGCCAGCAGCGTCCTACAGGGGGCGCCTGGGGCCAACGTCCTGACTTTC.

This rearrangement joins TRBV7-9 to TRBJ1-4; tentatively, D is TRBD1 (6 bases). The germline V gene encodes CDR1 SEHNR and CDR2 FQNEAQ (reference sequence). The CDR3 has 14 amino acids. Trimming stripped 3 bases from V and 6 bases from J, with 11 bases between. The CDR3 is CASSFGAGDEKLFF. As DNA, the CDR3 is TGTGCCAGCAGCTTTGGGGCAGGGGATGAAAAACTGTTTTTT.

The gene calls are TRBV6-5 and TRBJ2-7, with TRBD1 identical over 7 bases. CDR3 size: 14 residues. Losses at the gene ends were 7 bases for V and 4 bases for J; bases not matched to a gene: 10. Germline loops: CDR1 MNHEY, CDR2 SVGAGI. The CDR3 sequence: CASTRDRRGYEQYF. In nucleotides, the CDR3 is TGTGCCAGCACCAGGGACAGACGAGGATACGAGCAGTACTTC.

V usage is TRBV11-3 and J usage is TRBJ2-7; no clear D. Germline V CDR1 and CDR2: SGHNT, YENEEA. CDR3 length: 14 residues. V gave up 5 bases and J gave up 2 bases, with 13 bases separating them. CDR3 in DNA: TGTGCCAGCAGCGCCTCGGACGGCGCCTACGAGCAGTACTTC. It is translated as CASSASDGAYEQYF.

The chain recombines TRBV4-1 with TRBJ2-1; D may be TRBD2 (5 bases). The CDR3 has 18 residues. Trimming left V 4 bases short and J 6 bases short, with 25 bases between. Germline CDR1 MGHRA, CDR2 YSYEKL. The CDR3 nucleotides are TGCGCCAGCAGCCGTACCTGGGAGTGGGCTACCTCTGGCAATGAGCAGTTCTTC. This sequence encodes CASSRTWEWATSGNEQFF.

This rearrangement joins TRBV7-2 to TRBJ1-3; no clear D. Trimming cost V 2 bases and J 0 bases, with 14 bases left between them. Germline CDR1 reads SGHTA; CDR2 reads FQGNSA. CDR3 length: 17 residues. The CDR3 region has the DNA TGTGCCAGCAGCTTAACTTACGGATCCTTCTCTGGAAACACCATATATTTT. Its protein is CASSLTYGSFSGNTIYF.